This T cell receptor beta chain was observed in a study of CD8 T cells in Susac syndrome. Findings and limits, study-wide: The authors acknowledged that the study's TCR sequencing and HLA analysis involved relatively few individuals.

The CDR3 runs 14 residues. Germline V gives CDR1 MDHEN, CDR2 SYDVKM. Between the trimmed V and J ends, which lost 6 bases and 7 bases, there was a span of 18 bases. The TEMRA cells underwent FACS enrichment, while the CD8+ and CD4+ T cells underwent negative isolation. As to this clonotype: Its antigen is unidentified.

cDNA came from around 0.54 to 1 ug RNA primed by random hexamers. Each CDR3 protein gets one entry after TCRdb re-called the immunoSEQ multiplex PCR reads with MiXCR. This sample carries about 400,000 distinct CDR3 sequences, more than 80% of them seen once, and the ten largest clones take 0.09% to 0.15%. The V call is TRBV28, the J call TRBJ1-1; no clear D. The sequence came from a human donor with multiple sclerosis. Sequenced material: CD8+ T cells from PBMCs. Here the CDR3 reads CASSSLWTSSEAFF. The DNA of the CDR3 is TGTGCCAGCAGCTCTTTATGGACTTCGAGTGAAGCTTTCTTT.